This TCR beta chain was profiled in a study of siplizumab effects on memory and regulatory T cells. The study's findings and limits: For siplizumab cultures, the suppressive function of their proliferating Tregs was not confirmed. Alloreactive sequences whose origin lay in unstimulated CD4+ memory cells were significantly reduced by siplizumab.

With respect to this clone: What it binds is unknown.

Method: immunoSEQ multiplex PCR; TCRdb's copy keeps in-frame clones and lacks some. The repertoire includes fewer than 85,000 clones, 87% of them detected once, and 1.5% to 1.7% sits in the top ten. The CDR3 is 15 residues long. Trimming stripped 4 bases from V and 2 bases from J, with 14 bases between. CDR1 and CDR2 (germline): SGHRS, YFSETQ. The TCR was taken from a human donor in good health. The chain employs TRBV5-1 and TRBJ2-3; perhaps TRBD1 as D (5 bases). Sequenced: Tregs sorted from blood. CDR3 sequence reads: CASSPTGHSTDTQYF. The CDR3, as DNA: TGCGCCAGCAGCCCTACAGGACACTCCACAGATACGCAGTATTTT. Combining the CDR3 with reference TRBV5-1 and TRBJ2-3 gives the whole variable domain KAGVTQTPRYLIKTRGQQVTLSCSPISGHRSVSWYQQTPGQGLQFLFEYFSETQRNKGNFPGRFSGRQFSNSRSEMNVSTLELGDSALYLCASSPTGHSTDTQYFGPGTRLTVL.